Below are 28 T cell receptor beta chains sequenced from a single sample in a study of control samples from healthy donors and cancer patients. The repertoire was sequenced with immunoSEQ multiplex PCR; TCRdb's copy has only in-frame clones and lacks some. In the table there are 150,000 or so clones, 75% to 95% of which are singletons. The material sequenced was blood. These receptors all stem from a young man in good health.

V is TRBV21-1 and J is TRBJ2-3; the table names TRBD2, a call not compared with the DNA. TRBV21-1 is assigned pseudogene status. The CDR3 spans 17 residues. The CDR3 spells CASSRHADFPQQGTQYF. The CDR3, as DNA: TGTGCCAGCAGCCGGCACGCGGACTTCCCCCAACAAGGTACGCAGTATTTT.

This clone was observed once. The rearrangement links TRBV19 to TRBJ2-3, with D tentatively TRBD1 or TRBD2 (6 bases each). The germline V and J ends were trimmed by 7 bases and 0 bases, with 17 bases remaining between them. The CDR3 runs 16 residues. Germline V gives CDR1 LNHDA, CDR2 SQIVND (reference sequence). For the CDR3, the DNA is TGTGCCAGTACCCTTTTTGGGGGGCCTAGCACAGATACGCAGTATTTT. It translates to CASTLFGGPSTDTQYF.

The chain is built from TRBV9 and TRBJ2-5; 10 bases match TRBD1. Germline V lookup: CDR1 SGDLS, CDR2 YYNGEE. The CDR3 is made up of 14 amino acids. V shed 3 bases and J 4 bases; nucleotides not matched to a gene: 3. The CDR3 here is CASSDRTGGETQYF. In nucleotides, the CDR3 is TGTGCCAGCAGCGATCGGACAGGGGGAGAGACCCAGTACTTC.

The chain employs TRBV2 and TRBJ1-2, with D uncertain. CDR3 length: 12 amino acids. Germline CDR1 is SNHLY and CDR2 is FYNNEI. V was trimmed by 1 base and J by 4 bases, leaving 4 bases between them. The DNA of the CDR3 is TGTGCCAGCAGTGAAGAGAGCTATGGCTACACCTTC. Residues: CASSEESYGYTF.

The chain is built from TRBV6-2 or TRBV6-3 and TRBJ2-3, with D possibly matching TRBD2 (6 bases). This CDR3 spans 13 amino acids. Germline CDR1 and CDR2: MNHEY and SVGEGT. V lost 6 bases and J lost 4, with 11 bases in between. In DNA form, the CDR3 reads TGTGCCAGCAGCCCTCCGGGGGCAGATACGCAGTATTTT. Translation: CASSPPGADTQYF.

This clone was found once. The rearrangement links TRBV11-3 to TRBJ1-6; no clear D gene. The V end was cut by 2 bases, the J end by 6 bases, with 5 bases between. The CDR3 runs 13 residues. CDR1 is SGHNT and CDR2 is YENEEA in the germline V gene. The CDR3 coding sequence is TGTGCCAGCAGCTTAACGGCTAATTCACCCCTCCACTTT. Translation: CASSLTANSPLHF. Combining the CDR3 with reference TRBV11-3 and TRBJ1-6 gives the whole variable domain EAGVVQSPRYKIIEKKQPVAFWCNPISGHNTLYWYLQNLGQGPELLIRYENEEAVDDSQLPKDRFSAERLKGVDSTLKIQPAELGDSAVYLCASSLTANSPLHFGNGTRLTVT.

The genes are TRBV7-2 and TRBJ1-1; D gene uncertain. Trimming took off 2 bases at V and 0 bases at J, with 7 bases between the two ends. The CDR3 sequence is 14 residues long. Germline values: CDR1 SGHTA, CDR2 FQGNSA. CDR3 DNA sequence: TGTGCCAGCAGCTTATCGGCCGTGAACACTGAAGCTTTCTTT. Its translation: CASSLSAVNTEAFF.

The rearrangement uses TRBV27 and TRBJ2-3; 10 bases are shared with TRBD2. The CDR3 runs to 15 residues. Trimming cost V 3 bases and J 8 bases; bases outside gene matches: 8. CDR1 is MNHEY and CDR2 is SMNVEV in the germline V gene (reference sequence). CDR3 amino acids: CASSLSLAGVVTQYF. For the CDR3, the DNA is TGTGCCAGCAGTTTGTCCCTAGCGGGGGTGGTTACGCAGTATTTT.

The chain has TRBV2 and TRBJ2-3; D unresolved. CDR3 length equals 15 residues. Germline V lookup: CDR1 SNHLY, CDR2 FYNNEI. Between the trimmed V and J ends, which lost 6 bases and 2 bases, there was a span of 15 bases. The CDR3 reads CASSRTNPHTDTQYF. CDR3 nucleotide sequence: TGTGCCAGCAGCCGAACAAACCCCCACACAGATACGCAGTATTTT.

V is TRBV19 and J is TRBJ1-3, with D hard to call. This CDR3 contains 13 residues. V was pared by 7 bases and J by 0 bases, with 7 bases between. Germline V lookup: CDR1 LNHDA, CDR2 SQIVND (reference sequence). The CDR3 DNA reads as TGTGCCAGTAAGGCGGACTCTGGAAACACCATATATTTT. Its protein is CASKADSGNTIYF.

The genes are TRBV5-1 and TRBJ2-3, with D perhaps matching TRBD1 or TRBD2 (7 bases each). There are 14 residues in the CDR3. V dropped 7 bases and J dropped 3 bases, with 15 bases sitting between them. Germline V gene sequence: CDR1 SGHRS, CDR2 YFSETQ. The CDR3 bases are TGCGCCAGCCACCCAGGGGGGGGAACAGATACGCAGTATTTT. The encoded protein is CASHPGGGTDTQYF. Using reference TRBV5-1 and TRBJ2-3 for the parts outside the CDR3, the full variable domain is KAGVTQTPRYLIKTRGQQVTLSCSPISGHRSVSWYQQTPGQGLQFLFEYFSETQRNKGNFPGRFSGRQFSNSRSEMNVSTLELGDSALYLCASHPGGGTDTQYFGPGTRLTVL.

V usage is TRBV2 and J usage is TRBJ1-2; 7 nucleotides agree with TRBD1. The CDR3 loop spans 14 amino acids. Per the germline V gene, CDR1 is SNHLY and CDR2 is FYNNEI. Trimming removed 6 bases from V and 5 bases from J; junction bases left unmatched: 9. The CDR3 nucleotides are TGTGCCAGCAGCCGAAACCCGGGACAGTATGGCTACACCTTC. It yields the protein CASSRNPGQYGYTF. The full variable domain, its missing parts supplied by reference TRBV2 and TRBJ1-2, is EPEVTQTPSHQVTQMGQEVILRCVPISNHLYFYWYRQILGQKVEFLVSFYNNEISEKSEIFDDQFSVERPDGSNFTLKIRSTKLEDSAMYFCASSRNPGQYGYTFGSGTRLTVV.

The V call is TRBV3-1 (or the pseudogene TRBV3-2), the J call TRBJ2-7; D uncertain. The CDR3 covers 21 residues. V was pared by 1 base and J by 5 bases, with 33 bases between. Germline CDR1 and CDR2: LGHDT and YNNKEL (reference sequence). The CDR3 reads CASSQVRHCPDGSFPVDEQYF. CDR3 sequence (DNA): TGTGCCAGCAGCCAAGTAAGACATTGCCCCGACGGATCTTTTCCGGTAGACGAGCAGTACTTC.

The chain recombines TRBV10-3 with TRBJ2-7, with D uncertain. Trimming took 3 bases from V and 2 from J, leaving 8 bases between them. The germline V gene has CDR1 ENHRY and CDR2 SYGVKD. The length of the CDR3 is 13 residues. The CDR3 DNA is TGTGCCATCAGTGACCTCACCCCCTACGAGCAGTACTTC. Translation gives CAISDLTPYEQYF.

The chain is built from TRBV3-1 (or the pseudogene TRBV3-2) and TRBJ1-3; D not resolved. The CDR3 is 15 residues long. Germline V gene data show CDR1 as LGHDT and CDR2 as YNNKEL (reference sequence). Trimming took 0 bases from V and 4 from J, leaving 10 bases between them. This CDR3 is CASSQEPAEGNTIYF. CDR3 nucleotides: TGTGCCAGCAGCCAAGAGCCGGCGGAGGGAAACACCATATATTTT.

V usage is TRBV5-1 and J usage is TRBJ2-1, with D perhaps matching TRBD1 (6 bases). Germline V lookup: CDR1 SGHRS, CDR2 YFSETQ. The germline V and J ends were trimmed by 3 bases and 5 bases, with 15 bases remaining between them. The CDR3 totals 15 residues. The CDR3 region is CASSWGRGVNNEQFF. DNA for the CDR3: TGCGCCAGCAGCTGGGGCAGGGGAGTCAACAATGAGCAGTTCTTC. Variable domain in full (rest from reference TRBV5-1 and TRBJ2-1): KAGVTQTPRYLIKTRGQQVTLSCSPISGHRSVSWYQQTPGQGLQFLFEYFSETQRNKGNFPGRFSGRQFSNSRSEMNVSTLELGDSALYLCASSWGRGVNNEQFFGPGTRLTVL.

V usage is TRBV20-1 and J usage is TRBJ1-1, with unresolved D. Germline V gene lookup returns CDR1 DFQATT and CDR2 SNEGSKA (reference sequence). The V gene lost 3 bases and the J gene lost 1 base, with 9 bases spanning the gap. The CDR3 extends over 13 amino acids. DNA for the CDR3: TGCAGTGCTAGTGTACTAGGGAACACTGAAGCTTTCTTT. Protein product: CSASVLGNTEAFF.

The chain joins TRBV27 to TRBJ2-7; 8 bases map to TRBD1. Trimming took 8 bases from V and 0 from J; bases not matched to a gene: 9. The V gene's germline CDR1 is MNHEY and CDR2 SMNVEV (reference sequence). The CDR3 has 15 residues. CDR3 region: CASARTGQASYEQYF. The DNA for the CDR3 is TGTGCCAGCGCTAGAACGGGACAGGCCTCCTACGAGCAGTACTTC.

This sequence joins TRBV6-6 and TRBJ1-3, with D hard to call. V gave up 0 bases and J gave up 0 bases, with 6 bases separating them. Germline-derived CDR1 and CDR2 are MNHNY and SVGAGI (reference sequence). The CDR3 loop spans 15 amino acids. As DNA, the CDR3 is TGTGCCAGCAGTTACTCAGGGCACTCTGGAAACACCATATATTTT. Translation gives CASSYSGHSGNTIYF.

The rearrangement links TRBV30 to TRBJ1-1, with D possibly matching TRBD1 (5 bases). Germline CDR1 GTSNPN, CDR2 SVGIG (reference sequence). V was cut by 3 bases and J by 1 base, with 9 bases left in between. CDR3 length equals 13 residues. The CDR3 region is CAWRGRENTEAFF. For the CDR3, the DNA is TGTGCCTGGAGGGGGCGGGAGAACACTGAAGCTTTCTTT.

The chain combines TRBV7-2 with TRBJ2-5, with 10 bases that match TRBD1. The CDR3 has 17 residues. Trimming cost V 5 bases and J 2 bases; bases outside gene matches: 11. In germline, CDR1 is SGHTA, CDR2 FQGNSA. The CDR3 bases are TGTGCCAGCAGCAACGGGTGGGGACAGGGGTCACAAGAGACCCAGTACTTC. It specifies CASSNGWGQGSQETQYF.

This chain joins TRBV27 and TRBJ1-3; 10 bases map to TRBD1. CDR3 length: 15 amino acids. V gave up 3 bases and J gave up 2 bases; unmatched junction bases: 1. Germline V gene data show CDR1 as MNHEY and CDR2 as SMNVEV (reference sequence). CDR3 region: CASSLGQGTGNTIYF. The CDR3 DNA follows: TGTGCCAGCAGTTTGGGACAGGGGACTGGAAACACCATATATTTT.

The chain is built from TRBV6-5 and TRBJ2-5; D gene ambiguous. This CDR3 spans 11 amino acids. V lost 2 bases and J 7 bases, leaving 5 bases between the germline ends. In germline, CDR1 is MNHEY, CDR2 SVGAGI. The CDR3 spells CASSYGLTQYF. In DNA form, the CDR3 reads TGTGCCAGCAGTTACGGGCTGACCCAGTACTTC.

Details on this clone: The identical CDR3 is also encoded by other nucleotide sequences in the sample. The chain links TRBV24-1 to TRBJ2-3; D gene uncertain. V lost 1 base and J 2 bases, leaving 0 bases between the germline ends. Germline V gene data show CDR1 as KGHDR and CDR2 as SFDVKD. CDR3 length: 12 residues. The CDR3 protein is CATSDFTDTQYF. CDR3 bases: TGTGCCACCAGTGATTTCACAGATACGCAGTATTTT.

This chain uses TRBV28 with TRBJ1-2; TRBD1 matches at 7 bases. V gave up 5 bases and J gave up 2 bases; unmatched junction bases: 2. CDR3 length equals 13 residues. Germline V gives CDR1 MDHEN, CDR2 SYDVKM. The CDR3 DNA is TGTGCCAGCAGTCTACAGGGGAACTATGGCTACACCTTC. The encoded protein is CASSLQGNYGYTF.

This clone was picked up one time. The chain is built from TRBV28 and TRBJ1-4, with no clear D. Germline V gene data show CDR1 as MDHEN and CDR2 as SYDVKM. With 5 bases removed from V and 8 bases from J, the gap between germline ends came to 12 bases. This CDR3 has 13 residues. CDR3 loop: CASSPPSVEKLFF. The CDR3 nucleotides read TGTGCCAGCAGTCCCCCCTCGGTGGAAAAACTGTTTTTT.

This chain uses TRBV12-3 or TRBV12-4 with TRBJ1-1; D might be TRBD1 (5 bases). This CDR3 comprises 13 residues. The V and J ends lost 7 bases and 6 bases respectively, with 15 bases between them. Written as DNA, the CDR3 is TGTGCCAGCACCCCTGAGGGGTGGGCTGAAGCTTTCTTT. This translates into CASTPEGWAEAFF.

The chain employs TRBV5-1 and TRBJ2-5; D could derive from TRBD1 or TRBD2 (5 bases each). This CDR3 is 14 amino acids long. In germline, CDR1 is SGHRS, CDR2 YFSETQ. Trimming shortened V by 0 bases and J by 0 bases, and 6 bases separated the two germline ends. DNA for the CDR3: TGCGCCAGCAGCTTGGGGGGGTACCAAGAGACCCAGTACTTC. The encoded protein is CASSLGGYQETQYF.